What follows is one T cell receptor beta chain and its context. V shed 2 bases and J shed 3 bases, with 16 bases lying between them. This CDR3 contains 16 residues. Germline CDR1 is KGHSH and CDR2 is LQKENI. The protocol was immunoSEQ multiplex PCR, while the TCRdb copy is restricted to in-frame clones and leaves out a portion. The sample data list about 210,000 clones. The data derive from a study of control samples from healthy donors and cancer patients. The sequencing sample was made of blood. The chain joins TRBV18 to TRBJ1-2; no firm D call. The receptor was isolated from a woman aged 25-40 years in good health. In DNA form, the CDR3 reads TGTGCCAGCTCACCATTGCCCGATAGGGTGGACTATGGCTACACCTTC. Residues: CASSPLPDRVDYGYTF.